This T cell receptor (beta chain) stems from a study of response to subunit inactivated influenza vaccine. General study results and limits: The authors put forward the suggestion that each seasonal influenza vaccination may bring in only a limited number of new T cells.

This clonotype was seen at least ten times. Its antigen is not known. V lost 7 bases, J lost 7 bases, and 10 bases stayed unmatched. The length of the CDR3 is 14 residues. From germline, CDR1 is SGHRS and CDR2 YFSETQ. Using its own MiXCR run on the RT-PCR reads, TCRdb lists one record per CDR3 protein. The profile shows around 320,000 distinct CDR3 sequences, around 22% of them singletons. The specimen comprised PBMCs from blood, sampled about 19 months after vaccination. The TCR comes from a man aged 50 to 69 who received an inactivated influenza vaccine. The V call is TRBV5-1, the J call TRBJ2-2; TRBD2 matches 7 bases. The CDR3 spells CASASSREIGELFF. The CDR3 DNA reads TGCGCCAGCGCGTCTTCGCGGGAGATCGGGGAGCTGTTTTTT. Using reference TRBV5-1 and TRBJ2-2 for the parts outside the CDR3, the full variable domain is KAGVTQTPRYLIKTRGQQVTLSCSPISGHRSVSWYQQTPGQGLQFLFEYFSETQRNKGNFPGRFSGRQFSNSRSEMNVSTLELGDSALYLCASASSREIGELFFGEGSRLTVL.